This TCR beta chain was captured in a study of blood T cell repertoires in COVID-19. As for the study in general: The United States, Italy and Spain provided the acute and convalescent COVID-19 samples. Sources were T cells, B-cell-depleted T cells, or PBMCs; the material itself was cDNA or gDNA.

The germline V gene encodes CDR1 LGHNA and CDR2 YNFKEQ. V lost 0 bases and J lost 8; bases outside the gene matches: 4. The length of the CDR3 is 14 residues. Original processing methods: Amplification of reference gene primers was used by the study to estimate nucleated cell counts. The protocol was immunoSEQ multiplex PCR, while the TCRdb copy is restricted to in-frame clones and leaves out a portion. V, J and clone size were drawn from that table, and D and trimming were deduced from the DNA. The sample records some 27,000 clones, around 85% being singletons. Sequencing input: peripheral blood. The TCR sequence derives from a human donor in a cohort sampled during active COVID-19. The V call is TRBV4-2, the J call TRBJ1-2, with TRBD1 identical over 9 bases. DNA for the CDR3: TGTGCCAGCAGCCAAGAGGGGACAGGGAGAGGCTACACCTTC. Translated: CASSQEGTGRGYTF.